Each of the 9 T cell receptor beta chains below was sequenced from the same sample in a study of CD8+ T cells in alopecia areata. Extracted RNA was reverse transcribed, and the resulting cDNA served as sequencing template. Sequencing used immunoSEQ multiplex PCR; TCRdb keeps in-frame clones, though not all of them. The data contain a few hundred thousand clones, 35% to 45% of them singletons. As for treatment: oral pan-JAK inhibitor, 5-10 mg twice daily. The starting material was CD4+ T cells sorted from blood, obtained around week 31, from a patient treated with tofacitinib. The receptors here all came from a human donor with alopecia areata.

This clone was counted only a few times. The J gene is TRBJ1-1, the V gene TRBV29-1; D unclear. Trimming left V 4 bases short and J 1 base short, with 13 bases between. Germline CDR1 SQVTM, CDR2 ANQGSEA. This CDR3 spans 14 amino acids. The CDR3: CSVALQVQNTEAFF. The DNA of the CDR3 is TGCAGCGTTGCGCTTCAGGTGCAGAACACTGAAGCTTTCTTT. The full variable domain, in which reference TRBV29-1 and TRBJ1-1 provide the parts outside the CDR3, is SAVISQKPSRDICQRGTSLTIQCQVDSQVTMMFWYRQQPGQSLTLIATANQGSEATYESGFVIDKFPISRPNLTFSTLTVSNMSPEDSSIYLCSVALQVQNTEAFFGQGTRLTVV.

The rearrangement links TRBV6-5 to TRBJ1-2; 9 bases are shared with TRBD1. J gave up 6 bases and V 2 bases, and 1 base lay outside the gene matches. The V gene's germline CDR1 is MNHEY and CDR2 SVGAGI. The CDR3 runs to 13 residues. CDR3 loop: CASSYDRGNGYTF. The CDR3 DNA follows: TGTGCCAGCAGTTACGACAGGGGGAATGGCTACACCTTC.

The rearrangement links TRBV6-1 to TRBJ2-7, with D hard to call. The CDR3 runs to 15 residues. Trimming cost V 5 bases and J 3 bases, with 17 bases left between them. Germline V lookup: CDR1 MNHNS, CDR2 SASEGT. CDR3 bases: TGTGCCAGCAGTTCCCCCTCCAAAGGGATCTACGAGCAGTACTTC. This sequence encodes CASSSPSKGIYEQYF.

V is TRBV7-9 and J is TRBJ2-3; TRBD1 is a possible D gene (7 bases). Deletions cut 5 bases from V and 2 bases from J, with 11 bases between. CDR3 length equals 14 residues. Germline V CDR1 and CDR2: SEHNR, FQNEAQ (reference sequence). CDR3 sequence (DNA): TGTGCCAGCAGCCGACAGGGACTCACAGATACGCAGTATTTT. This encodes CASSRQGLTDTQYF.

V is TRBV6-6 and J is TRBJ1-5; the match to TRBD1 covers 7 bases. V gave up 4 bases and J gave up 1 base; unmatched junction bases: 7. This CDR3 comprises 16 residues. Per germline, CDR1 MNHNY and CDR2 SVGAGI (reference sequence). The CDR3 DNA is TGTGCCAGCAGTTCGTCCTACAGGGGCAGCAATCAGCCCCAGCATTTT. Translated: CASSSSYRGSNQPQHF.

The genes are TRBV27 and TRBJ1-1, with D hard to call. Trimming took off 5 bases at V and 4 bases at J, with 20 bases between the two ends. The CDR3 is 16 residues long. CDR1 and CDR2 (germline): MNHEY, SMNVEV (reference sequence). CDR3 bases: TGTGCCAGCAGTCCGACATGGTTCTTCGTCACCACTGAAGCTTTCTTT. Its protein product is CASSPTWFFVTTEAFF.

This rearrangement joins TRBV5-1 to TRBJ2-1; D unclear. Trimming removed 4 bases at V and 9 bases at J, with 20 bases between. The CDR3 is 15 residues long. Germline CDR1 and CDR2: SGHRS and YFSETQ. The CDR3 sequence is CASSPRVGLGGEQFF. The CDR3 coding sequence is TGCGCCAGCAGCCCGAGAGTTGGCCTGGGCGGTGAGCAGTTCTTC.

The gene calls are TRBV29-1 and TRBJ1-3, with D maybe TRBD1 (5 bases). The V gene lost 3 bases and the J gene lost 0 bases, with 9 bases spanning the gap. In germline, CDR1 is SQVTM, CDR2 ANQGSEA. This CDR3 contains 14 residues. CDR3 protein: CSVEGRNSGNTIYF. The CDR3 DNA follows: TGCAGCGTTGAGGGACGGAACTCTGGAAACACCATATATTTT.

This clone was counted between two and nine times. The chain links TRBV18 to TRBJ1-2, with 10 bases fitting TRBD1. With V trimmed by 3 bases and J by 2 bases, 3 bases remained unmatched. The CDR3 totals 15 residues. Germline V lookup: CDR1 KGHSH, CDR2 LQKENI. CDR3 coding DNA: TGTGCCAGCTCACCTGAGGGACAGGGGAACTATGGCTACACCTTC. This translates into CASSPEGQGNYGYTF.